One sample yielded the 9 T cell receptor beta chains listed below, sequenced in a study of OX40 agonist ivuxolimab in advanced cancers. Profiling relied on immunoSEQ multiplex PCR, and the TCRdb table lists in-frame clones only, not all of them. The table lists 50,000 to 75,000 clones, 75% to 90% of them singletons. The source material was CD4+ or CD8+ T cells sorted from blood, sampled in a trial of the OX40 agonist ivuxolimab. The receptors come from an adult with an advanced solid tumor such as melanoma, head and neck, liver or kidney cancer.

This sequence joins TRBV19 and TRBJ2-1; 8 bases are a match to TRBD2. In germline, CDR1 is LNHDA, CDR2 SQIVND (reference sequence). J was trimmed by 4 bases and V by 2 bases; bases with no gene match: 4. This CDR3 spans 15 amino acids. CDR3 region: CASSITSGEYNEQFF. The CDR3 nucleotides read TGTGCCAGTAGTATAACTAGCGGAGAATACAATGAGCAGTTCTTC.

The chain has TRBV2 and TRBJ1-4, with 7 bases lining up with TRBD1. The CDR3 spans 16 residues. CDR1 and CDR2 (germline): SNHLY, FYNNEI. J was trimmed by 5 bases and V by 5 bases; bases with no gene match: 11. The chain's CDR3 is CASSRSRDSINEKLFF. Written as DNA, the CDR3 is TGTGCCAGCAGTCGATCCCGGGACAGTATAAATGAAAAACTGTTTTTT.

The chain joins TRBV5-1 to TRBJ2-1; D remains unclear. Trimming left V 0 bases short and J 6 bases short, with 16 bases between. CDR1 is SGHRS and CDR2 is YFSETQ in the germline V gene. This CDR3 has 16 amino acids. The CDR3 spells CASSLGVTTAGNEQFF. The CDR3 DNA reads as TGCGCCAGCAGCTTGGGGGTGACCACCGCTGGCAATGAGCAGTTCTTC.

The chain carries TRBV19 and TRBJ2-7; 16 bases match TRBD2. This CDR3 contains 24 residues. From germline, CDR1 is LNHDA and CDR2 SQIVND (reference sequence). With 3 bases clipped from V and 3 bases from J, the junction kept 26 bases outside the gene matches. The CDR3 sequence is CASSIWGPGVIRAGTSGRGYEQYF. In nucleotides, the CDR3 is TGTGCCAGTAGTATTTGGGGTCCGGGAGTGATTAGAGCCGGGACTAGCGGGAGGGGCTACGAGCAGTACTTC.

The chain employs TRBV5-1 and TRBJ1-3, with D possibly matching TRBD1 (5 bases). The germline CDR1 and CDR2 sequences are SGHRS and YFSETQ. The CDR3 contains 17 residues. V shed 0 bases and J shed 1 base, with 14 bases lying between them. CDR3 sequence: CASSLVRGAGSGNTIYF. In DNA form, the CDR3 reads TGCGCCAGCAGCTTGGTTAGGGGCGCAGGGTCTGGAAACACCATATATTTT.

The gene calls are TRBV9 and TRBJ2-1; no clear D gene. The CDR3 covers 13 residues. CDR1 and CDR2 from the germline V gene are SGDLS and YYNGEE. With 4 bases removed from V and 8 bases from J, the gap between germline ends came to 13 bases. In DNA form, the CDR3 reads TGTGCCAGCAGCCCCTCGCCAACCCATGAGCAGTTCTTC. Protein product: CASSPSPTHEQFF.

This chain links TRBV25-1 with TRBJ2-3; D is perhaps TRBD1 or TRBD2 (5 bases each). The germline gives CDR1 MGHDK, CDR2 SYGVNS. The CDR3 runs to 14 residues. V shed 9 bases and J shed 1 base, with 14 bases lying between them. This CDR3 reads CASSLGVRTDTQYF. The CDR3 nucleotides are TGTGCCAGTAGCTTGGGGGTGCGCACAGATACGCAGTATTTT.

The J gene is TRBJ1-1, the V gene TRBV18; a weak D match, TRBD1 (5 bases). V lost 4 bases to trimming and J lost 4 bases, with 10 bases between them. From germline, CDR1 is KGHSH and CDR2 LQKENI. This CDR3 comprises 13 residues. Here the CDR3 DNA reads TGTGCCAGCTCACTTCTAGGGGTCACTGAAGCTTTCTTT. Amino acid sequence: CASSLLGVTEAFF. Looking up the rest from reference TRBV18 and TRBJ1-1 gives the full variable domain: NAGVMQNPRHLVRRRGQEARLRCSPMKGHSHVYWYRQLPEEGLKFMVYLQKENIIDESGMPKERFSAEFPKEGPSILRIQQVVRGDSAAYFCASSLLGVTEAFFGQGTRLTVV.

V gene TRBV18 combines with J gene TRBJ2-7; D gene unclear. The V and J ends lost 1 base and 3 bases respectively, with 10 bases between them. This CDR3 contains 14 residues. CDR1 is KGHSH, CDR2 LQKENI, per germline. For the CDR3, the DNA is TGTGCCAGCTCACCACGCAACAGAATCTACGAGCAGTACTTC. This sequence encodes CASSPRNRIYEQYF.